Below are 25 T cell receptor beta chains sequenced from a single sample in a study of spatial heterogeneity in lung cancer. Time point specified: sample taken at primary tumor resection. TCRdb recomputed calls from the 5' RACE reads with MiXCR, one row per CDR3 protein. The data show about 27,000 distinct CDR3 sequences, roughly 7.2% seen once. The source material was PBMCs, sampled at surgery. The receptors here all came from a male donor with early-stage non-small cell lung cancer.

As regards this clonotype: Since a much larger clone is just one base distant, this may be a read error. The conserved closing phenylalanine or tryptophan is absent in this CDR3, likely reflecting a read error. The rearrangement links TRBV29-1 to TRBJ2-3, with D perhaps TRBD1 or TRBD2 (5 bases each). CDR3 length: 11 amino acids. Germline-derived CDR1 and CDR2 are SQVTM and ANQGSEA. Deletions cut 7 bases from V and 2 bases from J, with 7 bases between. The CDR3 spells CSAGTTDTQYL. CDR3 in DNA: TGCAGCGCCGGGACCACAGATACGCAGTATTTG.

This clonotype was counted ten times or more. The V call is TRBV20-1, the J call TRBJ2-5, with TRBD2 matching 8 bases. This CDR3 has 16 residues. Trimming removed 0 bases from V and 4 bases from J; junction bases left unmatched: 10. Germline loops: CDR1 DFQATT, CDR2 SNEGSKA (reference sequence). The CDR3 here is CSARDTGLASRETQYF. The CDR3 DNA reads TGCAGTGCTAGAGATACTGGACTAGCAAGTAGAGAGACCCAGTACTTC.

This clonotype has a count of ten or more. The rearrangement joins TRBV9 to TRBJ2-5; 7 nucleotides match TRBD1. CDR3 length: 15 amino acids. Trimming removed 4 bases from V and 2 bases from J; junction bases left unmatched: 8. Germline values: CDR1 SGDLS, CDR2 YYNGEE. The CDR3 DNA reads as TGTGCCAGCAGCCCGACAGGGAGCCGGCAAGAGACCCAGTACTTC. Protein: CASSPTGSRQETQYF. Supplemented by reference TRBV9 and TRBJ2-5, the full variable domain reads DSGVTQTPKHLITATGQRVTLRCSPRSGDLSVYWYQQSLDQGLQFLIQYYNGEERAKGNILERFSAQQFPDLHSELNLSSLELGDSALYFCASSPTGSRQETQYFGPGTRLLVL.

This clonotype was seen more than once but under ten times. The chain is built from TRBV5-8 and TRBJ2-1; D uncertain. The germline V and J ends were trimmed by 0 bases and 0 bases, with 7 bases remaining between them. CDR1 SGHTS and CDR2 YDEGEE come from the germline V gene. This CDR3 spans 15 amino acids. The CDR3 nucleotides read TGTGCCAGCAGCTTGGGGGAAAGCTCCTACAATGAGCAGTTCTTC. Translation: CASSLGESSYNEQFF.

By sample fraction, this clonotype is medium-sized. The chain couples TRBV4-2 to TRBJ2-1; no definite D call. Trimming removed 6 bases from V and 5 bases from J, with 11 bases in between. The CDR3 runs to 13 residues. Germline CDR1 is LGHNA and CDR2 is YNFKEQ. CDR3 coding DNA: TGTGCCAGCAGTCAAATGCTGGACAATGAGCAGTTCTTC. It is translated as CASSQMLDNEQFF.

The CDR3 region has the DNA TGTGCCAGCAGCTTGGTAAGAGGGGTCACGTACACTGAAGCTTTCTTT. Amino acid sequence: CASSLVRGVTYTEAFF. The chain uses TRBV5-6 and TRBJ1-1; weak D call: TRBD1 (5 bases). CDR3 length: 16 amino acids. V was cut by 0 bases and J by 3 bases, with 15 bases left in between. Per the germline V gene, CDR1 is SGHDT and CDR2 is YYEEEE.

This clonotype was seen at least ten times. The chain uses TRBV24-1 and TRBJ2-5, with 7 bases aligning to TRBD2. Germline V gene sequence: CDR1 KGHDR, CDR2 SFDVKD. Germline trimming cut 1 base from V and 5 bases from J; bases unmatched to any gene: 3. This CDR3 region has 14 residues. The CDR3 coding sequence is TGTGCCACCAGTGATTTAAAAGCGGGGGAGACCCAGTACTTC. This codes for CATSDLKAGETQYF.

For this clonotype: Relative to the germline gene, one junction end is altered; a read error may explain this. The chain links TRBV27 to TRBJ2-1; TRBD2 matches 13 bases. Germline assignment: CDR1 MNHEY and CDR2 SMNVEV (reference sequence). The CDR3 runs 16 residues. The CDR3 protein is CASSLTGLAGYNEQLF. The DNA for the CDR3 is TGTGCCAGCAGTTTAACGGGACTAGCGGGGTACAATGAGCAGCTCTTC.

This clonotype was detected many times. The chain's CDR3 is CASVRDGYQPQHF. As DNA, the CDR3 is TGTGCCAGCGTTCGGGACGGTTATCAGCCCCAGCATTTT. The rearrangement uses TRBV2 and TRBJ1-5; tentative D call: TRBD1 (5 bases). Looked up from germline, CDR1 is SNHLY and CDR2 is FYNNEI. Trimming took 8 bases from V and 5 from J, leaving 13 bases between them. CDR3 length equals 13 residues.

This clonotype has ten or more counts. The chain has TRBV19 and TRBJ1-4; no definite D call. The length of the CDR3 is 15 residues. Trimming pared 5 bases from V and 0 bases from J, leaving 10 bases between. In germline, CDR1 is LNHDA, CDR2 SQIVND (reference sequence). CDR3 sequence reads: CASSVRRATNEKLFF. DNA of the CDR3: TGTGCCAGTAGTGTCCGTCGTGCAACTAATGAAAAACTGTTTTTT.

This chain uses TRBV6-6 with TRBJ1-5, with D possibly matching TRBD1 (5 bases). The CDR3 is 14 amino acids. CDR1 and CDR2 from the germline V gene are MNHNY and SVGAGI (reference sequence). The V end lost 0 bases, the J end lost 2 bases, and 5 bases lay between the germline ends. The CDR3: CASSYSGGNQPQHF. CDR3 nucleotide sequence: TGTGCCAGCAGTTACTCAGGGGGCAATCAGCCCCAGCATTTT.

In its sample, this clonotype ranks as medium-sized (0.01 to 0.1%). CDR3 protein: CASSFGGSGSGEQFF. The CDR3 bases are TGCGCCAGCAGCTTTGGCGGGTCTGGCAGCGGTGAGCAGTTCTTC. This chain joins TRBV5-1 and TRBJ2-1, with D possibly TRBD2 on 5 matching bases. CDR1 and CDR2 (germline): SGHRS, YFSETQ. Trimming shortened V by 2 bases and J by 9 bases, and 18 bases separated the two germline ends. This CDR3 is 15 amino acids long.

This clonotype was counted at least ten times. The chain couples TRBV4-1 to TRBJ1-6, with D unclear. The CDR3 extends over 12 amino acids. V was pared by 4 bases and J by 10 bases, with 8 bases between. CDR1 MGHRA and CDR2 YSYEKL come from the germline V gene. The CDR3 sequence is CASSLEGSPLHF. In DNA form, the CDR3 reads TGCGCCAGCAGCCTCGAAGGCTCACCCCTCCACTTT.

The chain is built from TRBV5-1 and TRBJ2-7; TRBD1 is a possible D gene (6 bases). Trimming stripped 5 bases from V and 4 bases from J, with 10 bases between. This CDR3 has 12 residues. Germline assignment: CDR1 SGHRS and CDR2 YFSETQ. The CDR3 here is CASSRTAYEQYF. The CDR3 DNA follows: TGCGCCAGCAGTCGGACAGCTTACGAGCAGTACTTC.

This clonotype was observed many times. The gene calls are TRBV9 and TRBJ2-7; D is undetermined. Trimming pared 4 bases from V and 6 bases from J, leaving 17 bases between. CDR1 is SGDLS and CDR2 is YYNGEE in the germline V gene. This CDR3 comprises 14 residues. CDR3 residues: CASSPHIVPGEQYF. The CDR3 nucleotides are TGTGCCAGCAGCCCACATATCGTCCCTGGCGAGCAGTACTTC.

The sample holds many counts of this clonotype. This rearrangement joins TRBV10-3 to TRBJ2-6, with TRBD1 identical over 10 bases. Germline loops: CDR1 ENHRY, CDR2 SYGVKD. The V and J ends lost 4 bases and 0 bases, in that order; junction bases with no gene match: 6. This CDR3 spans 18 amino acids. CDR3 protein: CAISGQGASYSGANVLTF. As DNA, the CDR3 is TGTGCCATCAGTGGACAGGGGGCGTCTTACTCTGGGGCCAACGTCCTGACTTTC.

Ten or more counts support this clonotype. The chain joins TRBV6-6 to TRBJ1-3, with D unclear. The CDR3 length is 17 residues. Germline CDR1 MNHNY, CDR2 SVGAGI (reference sequence). Trimming left V 3 bases short and J 3 bases short, with 18 bases between. The CDR3 sequence: CASSYRLEIDYGNTIYF. CDR3 nucleotides: TGTGCCAGCAGTTATCGTCTTGAGATCGACTATGGAAACACCATATATTTT.

The CDR3 loop is CASSQGQSLDTQYF. Written as DNA, the CDR3 is TGTGCCAGCAGCCAAGGACAGAGCCTGGATACGCAGTATTTT. The V gene is TRBV4-2, the J gene TRBJ2-3; possibly TRBD1 for D (5 bases). The germline V gene encodes CDR1 LGHNA and CDR2 YNFKEQ. The CDR3 consists of 14 residues. V was clipped by 1 base and J by 6 bases, with 11 bases between them.

This clonotype was recorded many times. The chain carries TRBV28 and TRBJ2-7, with 11 bases matching TRBD1. J gave up 3 bases and V 6 bases, and 7 bases lay outside the gene matches. Per the germline V gene, CDR1 is MDHEN and CDR2 is SYDVKM. This CDR3 contains 15 residues. The CDR3 coding sequence is TGTGCCAGCAGGCCAACCGGGACAGGGGGCTACGAGCAGTACTTC. This encodes CASRPTGTGGYEQYF.

This clonotype was counted only a few times. This sequence joins TRBV5-1 and TRBJ2-3, with D tentatively TRBD2 (5 bases). This CDR3 contains 16 residues. Between the trimmed V and J ends, which lost 4 bases and 1 base, there was a span of 16 bases. Looked up from germline, CDR1 is SGHRS and CDR2 is YFSETQ. DNA of the CDR3: TGCGCCAGCAGCCCGGGCGGAGGTTATGGCACAGATACGCAGTATTTT. Its protein is CASSPGGGYGTDTQYF.

This clonotype was counted many times. The V gene is TRBV20-1, the J gene TRBJ1-2; 9 bases align to TRBD1. J lost 8 bases, V lost 0 bases, and 10 bases had no gene match. In germline, CDR1 is DFQATT, CDR2 SNEGSKA (reference sequence). There are 15 residues in the CDR3. The CDR3 bases are TGCAGTGCTAGAGATCTCCGGACAGGGGCCAGGGGCTACACCTTC. As protein: CSARDLRTGARGYTF.

The sample holds many counts of this clonotype. This chain uses TRBV20-1 with TRBJ1-5, with D possibly matching TRBD1 (5 bases). This CDR3 region has 13 residues. Germline-derived CDR1 and CDR2 are DFQATT and SNEGSKA (reference sequence). Trimming stripped 6 bases from V and 1 base from J, with 10 bases between. The CDR3 DNA is TGCAGTGCCGCCAGGGACAGCAATCAGCCCCAGCATTTT. Protein product: CSAARDSNQPQHF.

At least ten counts were recorded for this clonotype. The chain links TRBV2 to TRBJ2-1, with unresolved D. In germline, CDR1 is SNHLY, CDR2 FYNNEI. This CDR3 region has 10 residues. V lost 6 bases and J lost 8, with 5 bases in between. As DNA, the CDR3 is TGTGCCAGCAGCCGAGATGAGCAGTTCTTC. Translation: CASSRDEQFF.

This clonotype was observed a few times. One end of the junction does not line up with germline, which may come from a read error. This chain links TRBV7-9 with TRBJ2-2; 8 positions match TRBD2. Germline loops: CDR1 SEHNR, CDR2 FQNEAQ (reference sequence). CDR3 length: 17 residues. In nucleotides, the CDR3 is TGTGCCAGCAGCCCACCCCTCCGACTAGCGAAAACCGGGGAGCTGTTTTTT. It specifies CASSPPLRLAKTGELFF.

This clonotype was seen at least ten times. The chain is built from TRBV3-1 and TRBJ1-1; TRBD1 is a possible D gene (5 bases). Trimming pared 1 base from V and 1 base from J, leaving 19 bases between. The CDR3 extends over 18 amino acids. CDR1 is LGHDT, CDR2 YNNKEL, per germline (reference sequence). CDR3 amino acids: CASSQAPGASGGNTEAFF. The CDR3 DNA sequence: TGTGCCAGCAGCCAAGCCCCCGGGGCGTCGGGGGGGAACACTGAAGCTTTCTTT.